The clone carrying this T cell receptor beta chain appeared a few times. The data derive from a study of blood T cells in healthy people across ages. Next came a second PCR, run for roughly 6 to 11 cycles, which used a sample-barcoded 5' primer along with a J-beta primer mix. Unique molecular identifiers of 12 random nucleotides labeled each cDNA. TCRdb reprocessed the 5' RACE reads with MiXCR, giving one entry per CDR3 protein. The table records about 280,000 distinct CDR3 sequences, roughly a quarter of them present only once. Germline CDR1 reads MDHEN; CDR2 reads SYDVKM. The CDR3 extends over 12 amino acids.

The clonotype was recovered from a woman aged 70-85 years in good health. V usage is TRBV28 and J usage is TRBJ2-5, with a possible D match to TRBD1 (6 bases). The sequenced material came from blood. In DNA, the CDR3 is TGTGCAAGCCACTCAGGGGAAAAGACCCAGTACTTC. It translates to CASHSGEKTQYF.